A selection of T cell receptor beta chains follows, all from one sample in a study of blood T cells in healthy people across ages. TCRdb reanalysed the 5' RACE reads using MiXCR and keeps one entry per CDR3 protein. In the table there are 1.5 million to 2 million distinct CDR3 sequences, roughly 49% of which are singletons. The source material was blood. These receptor sequences come from a woman in her thirties or forties in good health. The conserved cysteine and the conserved F or W are not part of the CDR3 here.

TRBJ2-5 | TRBV29-1 | SVERNGETQY
TRBJ1-2 | TRBV29-1 | SVEDRGLGYT
. | TRBV5-1 | ASSLSFHEQY
TRBJ1-2 | TRBV5-4 | ASSAGTDYYGYT
TRBJ2-3 | TRBV7-8 | ASSPNRLAAPTDTQY
TRBJ2-6 | TRBV7-9 | AGSYPGDPTHNVLT
TRBJ1-1 | TRBV9 | ASSAGSPEAF
TRBJ2-4 | TRBV7-2 | ASSFGQVRPRGEQY
TRBJ2-3 | TRBV10-3 | AISDRDPDTQY
TRBJ2-5 | TRBV29-1 | SVRSRAPGETQY
TRBJ1-1 | TRBV6-1 | ASRDKWLNTEAF